The 15 T cell receptor beta chains reported below all come from one sample, sequenced in a study of blood T cell repertoires in COVID-19. Only in-frame clones appear in the TCRdb table, and some are missing; sequencing was by immunoSEQ multiplex PCR. The sample holds 230,000 or so clones, around four fifths seen once. The sample was peripheral blood. The receptor set was obtained from a man between 35 and 55 years old with active or convalescent COVID-19.

The chain carries TRBV7-9 and TRBJ1-1, with no clear D. The CDR3 is made up of 16 amino acids. V was cut by 5 bases and J by 2 bases, with 18 bases left in between. Germline values: CDR1 SEHNR, CDR2 FQNEAQ (reference sequence). The CDR3 DNA follows: TGTGCCAGCAGCCCCCCACTTTTCGGGAGCAACACTGAAGCTTTCTTT. Translated: CASSPPLFGSNTEAFF. Full variable domain (remainder filled in from reference TRBV7-9 and TRBJ1-1): DTGVSQNPRHKITKRGQNVTFRCDPISEHNRLYWYRQTLGQGPEFLTYFQNEAQLEKSRLLSDRFSAERPKGSFSTLEIQRTEQGDSAMYLCASSPPLFGSNTEAFFGQGTRLTVV.

The V call is TRBV3-1 (or the pseudogene TRBV3-2), the J call TRBJ1-1; possibly TRBD1 for D (5 bases). CDR3 length: 13 residues. Trimming cost V 2 bases and J 4 bases, with 8 bases left between them. Looked up from germline, CDR1 is LGHDT and CDR2 is YNNKEL (reference sequence). Here the CDR3 reads CASSQNRGTEAFF. CDR3 in DNA: TGTGCCAGCAGCCAAAATAGGGGCACTGAAGCTTTCTTT.

This chain uses TRBV10-3 with TRBJ2-3, with D possibly being TRBD2 (5 bases). The V end was cut by 6 bases, the J end by 0 bases, with 7 bases between. The CDR3 loop spans 13 amino acids. The germline CDR1 and CDR2 sequences are ENHRY and SYGVKD. CDR3 bases: TGTGCCATCAGACTAGAAAGCACAGATACGCAGTATTTT. Amino acids: CAIRLESTDTQYF.

V gene TRBV18 combines with J gene TRBJ1-6; 12 bases fit TRBD1. Germline CDR1 is KGHSH and CDR2 is LQKENI. CDR3 length: 18 amino acids. The J segment lost 0 bases and the V segment lost 5 bases, leaving 5 bases of the junction unmatched. CDR3 sequence (DNA): TGTGCCAGCTCAAGGGACAGGGGGCCTAGCTCCTATAATTCACCCCTCCACTTT. This translates into CASSRDRGPSSYNSPLHF. Full variable domain (missing parts from reference TRBV18 and TRBJ1-6): NAGVMQNPRHLVRRRGQEARLRCSPMKGHSHVYWYRQLPEEGLKFMVYLQKENIIDESGMPKERFSAEFPKEGPSILRIQQVVRGDSAAYFCASSRDRGPSSYNSPLHFGNGTRLTVT.

This clone was recorded once. For the CDR3, the DNA is TGTGCCAGCAGCTCGACAGGTAGCAATCAGCCCCAGCATTTT. Its protein is CASSSTGSNQPQHF. This rearrangement joins TRBV7-9 to TRBJ1-5, with a weak D call TRBD1 (6 bases). Trimming stripped 4 bases from V and 0 bases from J, with 7 bases between. Germline V gene sequence: CDR1 SEHNR, CDR2 FQNEAQ (reference sequence). The CDR3 contains 14 residues.

The rearrangement joins TRBV5-1 to TRBJ1-5; 7 positions match TRBD1. Per the germline V gene, CDR1 is SGHRS and CDR2 is YFSETQ. Trimming removed 4 bases from V and 4 bases from J; junction bases left unmatched: 2. The length of the CDR3 is 13 residues. CDR3 amino acids: CASSPTGNQPQHF. The CDR3 bases are TGCGCCAGCAGCCCGACAGGGAATCAGCCCCAGCATTTT.

The chain has TRBV5-1 and TRBJ1-3; D unresolved. V lost 3 bases to trimming and J lost 4 bases, with 14 bases between them. The CDR3 totals 15 residues. Germline V gene sequence: CDR1 SGHRS, CDR2 YFSETQ. The DNA for the CDR3 is TGCGCCAGCAGCTCCTCGCAGGCTGGGGGAAACACCATATATTTT. Translating it yields CASSSSQAGGNTIYF.

The rearrangement links TRBV10-3 to TRBJ2-7; no reliable D call. CDR3 size: 15 residues. V was cut by 3 bases and J by 3 bases, with 15 bases left in between. Looked up from germline, CDR1 is ENHRY and CDR2 is SYGVKD. DNA for the CDR3: TGTGCCATCAGTGACTCCCAAGAGGTTCACTACGAGCAGTACTTC. Protein product: CAISDSQEVHYEQYF.

This chain connects TRBV18 to TRBJ2-2; D is unresolved. Trimming took 6 bases from V and 1 from J, leaving 6 bases between them. CDR1 KGHSH and CDR2 LQKENI come from the germline V gene. This CDR3 contains 13 residues. The CDR3 DNA follows: TGTGCCAGCTCGTCAGGGAACACCGGGGAGCTGTTTTTT. It specifies CASSSGNTGELFF. Using reference TRBV18 and TRBJ2-2 for the parts outside the CDR3, the full variable domain is NAGVMQNPRHLVRRRGQEARLRCSPMKGHSHVYWYRQLPEEGLKFMVYLQKENIIDESGMPKERFSAEFPKEGPSILRIQQVVRGDSAAYFCASSSGNTGELFFGEGSRLTVL.

Details on this clone: Compared with germline, one end of the junction differs, possibly owing to a read error. The chain employs TRBV24-1 and TRBJ1-6; 7 bases align to TRBD1. Germline V gene lookup returns CDR1 KGHDR and CDR2 SFDVKD. The CDR3 has 15 residues. The CDR3 here is CATSDGQAYNSPLHF. The CDR3 DNA reads TGTGCCACCAGTGACGGACAGGCCTACAATTCACCCCTCCACTTT.

The chain carries TRBV19 and TRBJ2-1; 9 nucleotides align to TRBD1. J lost 7 bases, V lost 6 bases, and 13 bases had no gene match. This CDR3 has 16 residues. Germline V gene data show CDR1 as LNHDA and CDR2 as SQIVND (reference sequence). The CDR3 nucleotides are TGTGCCAGTAGCCTACAGGGGGCGGTTGCGGGAAATGAGCAGTTCTTC. It specifies CASSLQGAVAGNEQFF.

The chain is built from TRBV19 and TRBJ1-5; D is unclear. Germline values: CDR1 LNHDA, CDR2 SQIVND (reference sequence). V was pared by 0 bases and J by 1 base, with 22 bases between. This CDR3 spans 20 amino acids. The CDR3 DNA is TGTGCCAGTAGTATAGATCGAGGGAGCCGCACGGCCCCAAGCAATCAGCCCCAGCATTTT. Amino acids: CASSIDRGSRTAPSNQPQHF.

The rearrangement joins TRBV5-4 to TRBJ2-7, with 11 bases that match TRBD1. In germline, CDR1 is SGHNT, CDR2 YYREEE (reference sequence). The CDR3 extends over 15 amino acids. V lost 4 bases to trimming and J lost 4 bases; unmatched junction nucleotides: 7. The CDR3 region is CASSRAGTGGYEQYF. The CDR3 coding sequence is TGTGCCAGCAGCAGGGCCGGGACAGGGGGATACGAGCAGTACTTC.

The chain combines TRBV28 with TRBJ1-3; TRBD1 might be the D (6 bases). Trimming took off 4 bases at V and 4 bases at J, with 14 bases between the two ends. The CDR3 totals 15 residues. Per the germline V gene, CDR1 is MDHEN and CDR2 is SYDVKM. The CDR3 region is CASSSGDTRGNTIYF. The CDR3 DNA reads TGTGCCAGCAGTTCAGGGGATACGAGGGGAAACACCATATATTTT.

The chain couples TRBV6-1 to TRBJ1-2; D uncertain. The V end was cut by 4 bases, the J end by 5 bases, with 23 bases between. The CDR3 runs to 17 residues. Germline V CDR1 and CDR2: MNHNS, SASEGT. As DNA, the CDR3 is TGTGCCAGCAGTGCATCGAGAGACGGAGCTACTCTATATGGCTACACCTTC. This translates into CASSASRDGATLYGYTF.